The 21 T cell receptor beta chains below come from one sample, sequenced in a study of early T cells in non-severe SARS-CoV-2 infection. One entry per CDR3 protein, called by TCRdb with MiXCR from the 5' RACE reads. The sample lists around 94,000 distinct CDR3 sequences; over 10% were seen once. Sequences were obtained from whole blood. Receptor source: an adult who was a healthcare worker with PCR-confirmed SARS-CoV-2 infection or an uninfected control (not recorded which).

This clonotype has a handful of counts. This rearrangement joins TRBV7-7 to TRBJ2-2; 13 nucleotides line up with TRBD2. Germline CDR1 SSHAT, CDR2 FNYEAQ (reference sequence). J gave up 7 bases and V 4 bases, and 15 bases lay outside the gene matches. The CDR3 runs 19 residues. This chain's CDR3 is CASSSRLAGGRGIVGELFF. The CDR3, as DNA: TGTGCCAGCAGCTCGAGACTAGCGGGAGGCCGAGGAATCGTCGGGGAGCTGTTTTTT.

This clonotype was counted a few times. The rearrangement joins TRBV2 to TRBJ1-1; TRBD1 agrees at 7 bases. The J segment lost 4 bases and the V segment lost 1 base, leaving 6 bases of the junction unmatched. This CDR3 region has 15 residues. CDR1 is SNHLY, CDR2 FYNNEI, per germline. The CDR3 loop is CASSEEGARGTEAFF. In DNA, the CDR3 is TGTGCCAGCAGTGAAGAGGGGGCGAGGGGCACTGAAGCTTTCTTT.

The rearrangement joins TRBV13 to TRBJ2-1, with TRBD2 matching over 7 bases. The J segment lost 0 bases and the V segment lost 1 base, leaving 9 bases of the junction unmatched. The CDR3 loop spans 18 amino acids. The germline V gene encodes CDR1 PRHDT and CDR2 FYEKMQ (reference sequence). The CDR3 reads CASSLEGIGGSSYNEQFF. In DNA, the CDR3 is TGTGCCAGCAGCTTAGAAGGAATCGGCGGGAGCTCCTACAATGAGCAGTTCTTC.

V and J are TRBV7-9 and TRBJ2-1; D unresolved. This CDR3 has 13 residues. Trimming pared 5 bases from V and 10 bases from J, leaving 15 bases between. The germline V gene encodes CDR1 SEHNR and CDR2 FQNEAQ (reference sequence). In nucleotides, the CDR3 is TGTGCCAGCAGCCAATCCGACACTGCCGAGCAGTTCTTC. It yields the protein CASSQSDTAEQFF. The full variable domain, completed using reference TRBV7-9 and TRBJ2-1, is DTGVSQNPRHKITKRGQNVTFRCDPISEHNRLYWYRQTLGQGPEFLTYFQNEAQLEKSRLLSDRFSAERPKGSFSTLEIQRTEQGDSAMYLCASSQSDTAEQFFGPGTRLTVL.

The CDR3 here is CATSDLGRFSTGELFF. The CDR3 DNA is TGTGCCACCAGTGATTTGGGGCGGTTTTCTACCGGGGAGCTGTTTTTT. The chain joins TRBV24-1 to TRBJ2-2; D gene uncertain. The germline V gene has CDR1 KGHDR and CDR2 SFDVKD. V dropped 0 bases and J dropped 5 bases, with 12 bases sitting between them. The CDR3 length is 16 residues.

The table lists this clonotype with many counts. V and J are TRBV5-1 and TRBJ2-5, with 9 bases matching TRBD1. Germline CDR1 is SGHRS and CDR2 is YFSETQ. The CDR3 covers 15 residues. The junction had 11 bases not matched to a gene; V was cut back by 6 bases and J by 5 bases. DNA of the CDR3: TGCGCCAGCACCTTATACGGGACAGGGTCGGAGACCCAGTACTTC. Protein: CASTLYGTGSETQYF.

This rearrangement joins TRBV7-6 to TRBJ2-5; the match to TRBD1 covers 8 bases. Germline values: CDR1 SGHVS, CDR2 FNYEAQ. This CDR3 is 15 amino acids long. J lost 5 bases, V lost 1 base, and 6 bases had no gene match. The CDR3 here is CASSLVGTGGETQYF. CDR3 DNA: TGTGCCAGCAGCTTAGTGGGGACAGGCGGTGAGACCCAGTACTTC.

This clonotype was detected a few times. The rearrangement uses TRBV28 and TRBJ1-1; the D gene is possibly TRBD1 (6 bases). This CDR3 has 14 amino acids. V lost 2 bases and J lost 11, with 18 bases in between. Germline V gene sequence: CDR1 MDHEN, CDR2 SYDVKM. CDR3 protein: CASSLVAGGERAFF. CDR3 nucleotide sequence: TGTGCCAGCAGTTTAGTCGCCGGGGGCGAACGTGCTTTCTTT.

A few counts support this clonotype. The chain joins TRBV3-1 to TRBJ2-7, with D tentatively TRBD2 (5 bases). V dropped 1 base and J dropped 0 bases, with 10 bases sitting between them. The germline gives CDR1 LGHDT, CDR2 YNNKEL (reference sequence). CDR3 length: 15 amino acids. The CDR3 spells CASSQAPGGSYEQYF. For the CDR3, the DNA is TGTGCCAGCAGCCAAGCCCCTGGAGGCTCCTACGAGCAGTACTTC.

This clonotype has at least ten counts. This chain uses TRBV7-9 with TRBJ2-5; D call uncertain. The length of the CDR3 is 12 residues. Germline-derived CDR1 and CDR2 are SEHNR and FQNEAQ (reference sequence). Trimming removed 5 bases from V and 5 bases from J, with 9 bases in between. This CDR3 is CASSPNWETQYF. CDR3 bases: TGTGCCAGCAGCCCCAACTGGGAGACCCAGTACTTC.

This chain uses TRBV5-1 with TRBJ1-1; 7 bases agree with TRBD1. Germline-derived CDR1 and CDR2 are SGHRS and YFSETQ. The V and J ends lost 7 bases and 2 bases, in that order; junction bases with no gene match: 5. The length of the CDR3 is 13 residues. CDR3 residues: CASRQGTNTEAFF. CDR3 DNA sequence: TGCGCCAGCCGACAGGGTACCAACACTGAAGCTTTCTTT.

The chain links TRBV2 to TRBJ2-7; D tentatively reads TRBD1 or TRBD2 (7 bases each). The germline V and J ends were trimmed by 7 bases and 7 bases, with 17 bases remaining between them. The CDR3 covers 13 residues. Looked up from germline, CDR1 is SNHLY and CDR2 is FYNNEI. The CDR3: CASTTRGGREQYF. CDR3 in DNA: TGTGCCAGCACCACCAGGGGGGGGCGAGAGCAGTACTTC.

This clonotype was observed a handful of times. This sequence joins TRBV19 and TRBJ2-1; possible D gene TRBD1, 5 bases. The CDR3 runs 16 residues. Germline loops: CDR1 LNHDA, CDR2 SQIVND (reference sequence). The germline V and J ends were trimmed by 3 bases and 2 bases, with 14 bases remaining between them. In DNA, the CDR3 is TGTGCCAGTAGTATTTTGGCAGGGTCGACCTACAATGAGCAGTTCTTC. It is translated as CASSILAGSTYNEQFF.

The rearrangement uses TRBV11-1 and TRBJ2-1, with unresolved D. There are 14 residues in the CDR3. Germline CDR1 reads SGHAT; CDR2 reads FQDESV (reference sequence). The V gene lost 4 bases and the J gene lost 10 bases, with 17 bases spanning the gap. The CDR3 nucleotides are TGTGCCAGCAGCTACCCATCCGTGGCAGGCGAGCAGTTCTTC. It specifies CASSYPSVAGEQFF.

The chain links TRBV28 to TRBJ2-1, with 11 bases lining up with TRBD2. Germline trimming cut 3 bases from V and 1 base from J; bases unmatched to any gene: 11. The CDR3 runs to 19 residues. Per the germline V gene, CDR1 is MDHEN and CDR2 is SYDVKM. The CDR3 spells CASSFWALAGGGSYNEQFF. The CDR3 region has the DNA TGTGCCAGCAGTTTTTGGGCGCTAGCGGGAGGTGGGTCCTACAATGAGCAGTTCTTC.

A few counts support this clonotype. The rearrangement uses TRBV14 and TRBJ2-1; 12 bases are shared with TRBD2. V lost 4 bases, J lost 7 bases, and 2 bases stayed unmatched. CDR3 length equals 14 residues. Germline V CDR1 and CDR2: SGHDN, FVKESK. CDR3 amino acids: CASSRLAGVNEQFF. The CDR3 DNA is TGTGCCAGCAGCCGACTAGCGGGAGTGAATGAGCAGTTCTTC.

This chain joins TRBV6-1 and TRBJ1-1, with D maybe TRBD1 (6 bases). The CDR3 loop spans 14 amino acids. V shed 10 bases and J shed 4 bases, with 19 bases lying between them. Germline-derived CDR1 and CDR2 are MNHNS and SASEGT. CDR3 loop: CATRREGGGTEAFF. CDR3 nucleotide sequence: TGTGCCACCCGGAGGGAGGGGGGTGGCACTGAAGCTTTCTTT.

This clonotype has a count of ten or more. This chain connects TRBV27 to TRBJ2-5; 7 bases agree with TRBD2. Germline V gives CDR1 MNHEY, CDR2 SMNVEV (reference sequence). This CDR3 region has 14 residues. Trimming cost V 6 bases and J 2 bases; bases outside gene matches: 6. DNA for the CDR3: TGTGCCAGCAGACGGGAGGTGGGGCAAGAGACCCAGTACTTC. Its protein product is CASRREVGQETQYF.

The chain has TRBV5-5 and TRBJ2-1, with 13 positions matching TRBD2. The CDR3 is made up of 17 amino acids. Unmatched junction bases numbered 14, after V lost 4 bases and J lost 10 bases. From germline, CDR1 is SGHKS and CDR2 YYEKEE (reference sequence). CDR3 region: CASSPRTSGSSPGEQFF. The CDR3 bases are TGTGCCAGCAGCCCCCGGACTAGCGGGAGTAGTCCAGGAGAGCAGTTCTTC.

This chain links TRBV30 with TRBJ2-3; the D is unclear. The V end was cut by 8 bases, the J end by 4 bases, with 16 bases between. CDR1 GTSNPN and CDR2 SVGIG come from the germline V gene (reference sequence). This CDR3 has 13 residues. In DNA, the CDR3 is TGTGCCGCTAGGATGGGAAGGGCAGATACGCAGTATTTT. It yields the protein CAARMGRADTQYF.

This sequence joins TRBV29-1 and TRBJ2-3; 11 bases line up with TRBD1. Per the germline V gene, CDR1 is SQVTM and CDR2 is ANQGSEA. V gave up 7 bases and J gave up 4 bases; unmatched junction bases: 7. The CDR3 consists of 14 residues. The CDR3 here is CSAGGGQGADTQYF. In DNA form, the CDR3 reads TGCAGCGCTGGAGGGGGACAGGGGGCAGATACGCAGTATTTT.